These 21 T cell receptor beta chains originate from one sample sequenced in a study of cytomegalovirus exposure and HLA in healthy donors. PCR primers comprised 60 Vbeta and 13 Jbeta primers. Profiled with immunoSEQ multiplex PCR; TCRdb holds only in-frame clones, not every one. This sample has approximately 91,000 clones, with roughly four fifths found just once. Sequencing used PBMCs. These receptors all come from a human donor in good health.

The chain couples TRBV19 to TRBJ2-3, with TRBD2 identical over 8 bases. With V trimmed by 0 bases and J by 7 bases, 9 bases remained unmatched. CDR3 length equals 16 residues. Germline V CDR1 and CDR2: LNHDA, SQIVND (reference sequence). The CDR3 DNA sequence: TGTGCCAGTAGTATAGATATCGGGGCGGGGGGTAATACGCAGTATTTT. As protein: CASSIDIGAGGNTQYF.

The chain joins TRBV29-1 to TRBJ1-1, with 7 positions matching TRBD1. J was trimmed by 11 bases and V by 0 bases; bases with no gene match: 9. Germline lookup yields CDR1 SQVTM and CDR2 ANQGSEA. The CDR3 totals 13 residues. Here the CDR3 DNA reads TGCAGCGTTGAAGATCTGAGACAGGGTACGGCTTTCTTT. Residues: CSVEDLRQGTAFF.

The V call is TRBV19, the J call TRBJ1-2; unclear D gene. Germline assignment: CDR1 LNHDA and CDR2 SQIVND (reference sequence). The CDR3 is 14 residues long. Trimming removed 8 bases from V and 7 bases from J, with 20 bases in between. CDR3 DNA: TGTGCCAGTTTAAACCGGCGGGTTGTTAGTGGCTACACCTTC. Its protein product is CASLNRRVVSGYTF.

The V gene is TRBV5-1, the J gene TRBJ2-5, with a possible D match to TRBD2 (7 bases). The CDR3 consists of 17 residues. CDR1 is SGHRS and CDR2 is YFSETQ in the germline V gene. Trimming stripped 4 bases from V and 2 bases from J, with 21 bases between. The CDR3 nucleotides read TGCGCCAGCAGCCAAAACCTCTGGGGGGGCCAACAAGAGACCCAGTACTTC. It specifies CASSQNLWGGQQETQYF.

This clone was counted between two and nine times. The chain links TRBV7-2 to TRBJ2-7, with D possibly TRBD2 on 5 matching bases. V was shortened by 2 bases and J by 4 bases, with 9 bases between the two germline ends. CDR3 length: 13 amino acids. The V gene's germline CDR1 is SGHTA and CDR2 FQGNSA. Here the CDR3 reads CASSLLSGYEQYF. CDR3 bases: TGTGCCAGCAGCTTACTGTCGGGATACGAGCAGTACTTC.

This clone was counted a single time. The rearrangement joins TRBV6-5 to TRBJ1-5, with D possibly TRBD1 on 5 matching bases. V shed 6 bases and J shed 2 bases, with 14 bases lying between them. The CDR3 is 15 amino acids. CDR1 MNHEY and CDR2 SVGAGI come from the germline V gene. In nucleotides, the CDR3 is TGTGCCAGCAGGGCGGGGCGCGGTGGCAATCAGCCCCAGCATTTT. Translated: CASRAGRGGNQPQHF.

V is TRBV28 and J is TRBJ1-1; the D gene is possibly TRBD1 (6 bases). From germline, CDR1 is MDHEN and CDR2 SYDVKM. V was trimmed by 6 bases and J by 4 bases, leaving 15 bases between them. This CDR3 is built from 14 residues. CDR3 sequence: CASRAGVLGTEAFF. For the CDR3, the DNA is TGTGCCAGCAGGGCAGGGGTTTTGGGCACTGAAGCTTTCTTT.

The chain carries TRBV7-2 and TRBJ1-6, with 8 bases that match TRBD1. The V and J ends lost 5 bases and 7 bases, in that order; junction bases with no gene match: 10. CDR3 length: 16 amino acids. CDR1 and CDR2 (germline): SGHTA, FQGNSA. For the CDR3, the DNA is TGTGCCAGCAGCCTACTCAGGGGGCAGGTGAATTCACCCCTCCACTTT. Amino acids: CASSLLRGQVNSPLHF.

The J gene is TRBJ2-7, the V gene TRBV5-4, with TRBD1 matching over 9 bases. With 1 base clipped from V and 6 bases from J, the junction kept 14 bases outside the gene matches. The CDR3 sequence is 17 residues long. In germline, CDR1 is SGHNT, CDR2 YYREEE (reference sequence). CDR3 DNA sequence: TGTGCCAGCAGCTTGCCCGACACCGGGACAGGGAGAGGCGAGCAGTACTTC. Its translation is CASSLPDTGTGRGEQYF. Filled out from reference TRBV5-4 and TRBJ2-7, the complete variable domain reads ETGVTQSPTHLIKTRGQQVTLRCSSQSGHNTVSWYQQALGQGPQFIFQYYREEENGRGNFPPRFSGLQFPNYSSELNVNALELDDSALYLCASSLPDTGTGRGEQYFGPGTRLTVT.

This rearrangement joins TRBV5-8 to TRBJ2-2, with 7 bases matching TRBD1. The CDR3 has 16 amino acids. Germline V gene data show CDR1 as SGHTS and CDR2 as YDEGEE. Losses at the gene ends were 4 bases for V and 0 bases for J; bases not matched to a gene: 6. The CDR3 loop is CASSRRQGPNTGELFF. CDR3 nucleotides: TGTGCCAGCAGCCGCAGACAGGGCCCGAACACCGGGGAGCTGTTTTTT. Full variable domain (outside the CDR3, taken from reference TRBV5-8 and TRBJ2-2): EAGVTQSPTHLIKTRGQQATLRCSPISGHTSVYWYQQALGLGLQFLLWYDEGEERNRGNFPPRFSGRQFPNYSSELNVNALELEDSALYLCASSRRQGPNTGELFFGEGSRLTVL.

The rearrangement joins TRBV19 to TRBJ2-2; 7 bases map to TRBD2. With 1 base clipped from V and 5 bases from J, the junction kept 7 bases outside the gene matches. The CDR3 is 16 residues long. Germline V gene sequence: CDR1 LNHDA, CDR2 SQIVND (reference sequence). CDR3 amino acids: CASSIVAGVSTGELFF. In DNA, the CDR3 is TGTGCCAGTAGTATAGTGGCGGGGGTCAGTACCGGGGAGCTGTTTTTT.

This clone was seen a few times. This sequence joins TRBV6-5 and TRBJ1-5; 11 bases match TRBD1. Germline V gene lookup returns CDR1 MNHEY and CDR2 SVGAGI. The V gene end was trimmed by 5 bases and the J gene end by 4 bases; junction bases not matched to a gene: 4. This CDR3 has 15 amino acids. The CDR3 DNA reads TGTGCCAGCAGTCAAGGACAGGGGGCAAATCAGCCCCAGCATTTT. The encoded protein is CASSQGQGANQPQHF.

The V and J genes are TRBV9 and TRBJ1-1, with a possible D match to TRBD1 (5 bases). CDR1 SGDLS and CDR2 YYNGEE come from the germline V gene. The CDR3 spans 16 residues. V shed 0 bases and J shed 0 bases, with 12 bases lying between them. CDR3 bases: TGTGCCAGCAGCGTAGGTTCGGGCAGGGTGAACACTGAAGCTTTCTTT. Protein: CASSVGSGRVNTEAFF.

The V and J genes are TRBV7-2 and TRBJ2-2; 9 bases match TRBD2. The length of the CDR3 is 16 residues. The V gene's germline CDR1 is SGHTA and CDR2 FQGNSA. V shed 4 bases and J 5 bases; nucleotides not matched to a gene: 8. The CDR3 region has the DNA TGTGCCAGCAGCTCCACAGGACTAGCGAGTACCGGGGAGCTGTTTTTT. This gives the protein CASSSTGLASTGELFF.

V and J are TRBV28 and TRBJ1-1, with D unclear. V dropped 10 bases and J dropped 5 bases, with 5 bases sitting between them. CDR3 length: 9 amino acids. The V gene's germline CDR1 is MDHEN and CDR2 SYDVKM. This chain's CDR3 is CATGTEAFF. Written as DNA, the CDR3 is TGTGCCACCGGGACTGAAGCTTTCTTT.

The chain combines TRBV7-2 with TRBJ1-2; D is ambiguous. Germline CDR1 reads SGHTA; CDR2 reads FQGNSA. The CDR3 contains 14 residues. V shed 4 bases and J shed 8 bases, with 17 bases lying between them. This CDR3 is CASSSRLGAWGYTF. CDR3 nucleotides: TGTGCCAGCAGCTCGCGGCTCGGCGCGTGGGGCTACACCTTC. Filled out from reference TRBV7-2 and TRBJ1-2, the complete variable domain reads GAGVSQSPSNKVTEKGKDVELRCDPISGHTALYWYRQSLGQGLEFLIYFQGNSAPDKSGLPSDRFSAERTGGSVSTLTIQRTQQEDSAVYLCASSSRLGAWGYTFGSGTRLTVV.

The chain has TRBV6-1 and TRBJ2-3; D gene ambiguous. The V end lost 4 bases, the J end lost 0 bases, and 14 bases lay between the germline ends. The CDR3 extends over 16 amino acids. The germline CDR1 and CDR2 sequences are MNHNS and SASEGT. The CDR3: CASSGHKFSSTDTQYF. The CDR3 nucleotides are TGTGCCAGCAGTGGGCATAAGTTCTCTAGCACAGATACGCAGTATTTT.

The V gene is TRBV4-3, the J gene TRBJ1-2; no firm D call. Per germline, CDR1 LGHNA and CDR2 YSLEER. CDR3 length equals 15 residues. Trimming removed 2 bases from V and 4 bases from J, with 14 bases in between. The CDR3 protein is CASSQIGRGFYGYTF. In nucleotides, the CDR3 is TGCGCCAGCAGCCAAATCGGTCGGGGATTCTATGGCTACACCTTC.

The CDR3 DNA sequence: TGTGCCAGCTTTCGGGGGAGGTATAGCTATGGCTACACCTTC. It is translated as CASFRGRYSYGYTF. The rearrangement joins TRBV7-2 to TRBJ1-2; weak D call: TRBD1 (5 bases). Germline CDR1 SGHTA, CDR2 FQGNSA. V was shortened by 8 bases and J by 4 bases, with 17 bases between the two germline ends. This CDR3 region has 14 residues.

CDR3 DNA sequence: TGTGCCAGCAGCTCCGACAGGGGATCAGGTGAAAAACTGTTTTTT. This gives the protein CASSSDRGSGEKLFF. The chain links TRBV7-2 to TRBJ1-4; 8 bases map to TRBD1. The CDR3 has 15 residues. Germline V gives CDR1 SGHTA, CDR2 FQGNSA. Unmatched junction bases numbered 8, after V lost 4 bases and J lost 7 bases.

As DNA, the CDR3 is TGTGCCAGTAGGACTACAGGGAGGGCCCCAAGAGCTTTCTTT. Protein: CASRTTGRAPRAFF. This chain joins TRBV19 and TRBJ1-1; tentatively, D is TRBD1 (6 bases). The CDR3 consists of 14 residues. V was clipped by 6 bases and J by 10 bases, with 21 bases between them. The germline V gene encodes CDR1 LNHDA and CDR2 SQIVND (reference sequence).